This TCR beta chain derives from a study of OX40 agonist ivuxolimab in advanced cancers. TCRdb's copy holds only in-frame clones and misses some; the assay was immunoSEQ multiplex PCR. The sample holds about 98,000 clones, around 92% seen once. V lost 10 bases and J lost 4, with 22 bases in between. CDR3 length equals 15 residues. Germline V gene lookup returns CDR1 MDHEN and CDR2 SYDVKM. Study-wide results and limits: Both blood CD4+ and CD8+ T cells showed clonal growth by week 6 at 0.1 to 3.0 mg/kg.

Comment on this clone: Its cognate antigen is unknown.

The starting material was CD4+ or CD8+ T cells sorted from blood, obtained in a trial of the OX40 agonist ivuxolimab. The clonotype originates from an adult with an advanced solid tumor such as melanoma, head and neck, liver or kidney cancer. This chain uses TRBV28 with TRBJ1-1, with D possibly matching TRBD1 (6 bases). The CDR3 is CATLYGGGRGTEAFF. The CDR3 region has the DNA TGTGCCACCCTTTACGGGGGGGGGCGAGGCACTGAAGCTTTCTTT. Using reference TRBV28 and TRBJ1-1 for the parts outside the CDR3, the full variable domain is DVKVTQSSRYLVKRTGEKVFLECVQDMDHENMFWYRQDPGLGLRLIYFSYDVKMKEKGDIPEGYSVSREKKERFSLILESASTNQTSMYLCATLYGGGRGTEAFFGQGTRLTVV.